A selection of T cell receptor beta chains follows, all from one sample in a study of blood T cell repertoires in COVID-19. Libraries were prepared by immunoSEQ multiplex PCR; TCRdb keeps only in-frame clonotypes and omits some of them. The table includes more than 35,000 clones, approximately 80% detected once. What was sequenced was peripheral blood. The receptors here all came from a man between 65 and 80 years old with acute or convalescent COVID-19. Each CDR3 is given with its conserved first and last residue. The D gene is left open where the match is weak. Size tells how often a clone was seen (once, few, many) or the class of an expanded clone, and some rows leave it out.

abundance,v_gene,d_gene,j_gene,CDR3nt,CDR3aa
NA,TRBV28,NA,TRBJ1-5,TGTGCCAGCAGTACGGGGAGCAGCAATCAGCCCCAGCATTTT,CASSTGSSNQPQHF
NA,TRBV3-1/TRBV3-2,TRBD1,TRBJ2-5,TGTGCCAGCAGCCGGACTCAGGGGGAGAGATGGACCCAGTACTTC,CASSRTQGERWTQYF
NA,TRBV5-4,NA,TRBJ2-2,TGTGCCAGCAGCTTGGCACGGACAGACTATCACACCGGGGAGCTGTTTTTT,CASSLARTDYHTGELFF
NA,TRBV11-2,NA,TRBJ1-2,TGTGCCAGCAGCTTTGCCAGGGTTGATGGCTACACCTTC,CASSFARVDGYTF
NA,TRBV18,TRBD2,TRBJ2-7,TGTGCCAGCTCACCAAGGACTAGCATCCACGAGCAGTACTTC,CASSPRTSIHEQYF
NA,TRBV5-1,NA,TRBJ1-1,TGCGCCAGCAGCCCAGGGGAGGGGACTGAAGCTTTCTTT,CASSPGEGTEAFF
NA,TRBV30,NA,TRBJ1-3,TGTGCCTGGAGTGTATCTAGTGGAAACACCATATATTTT,CAWSVSSGNTIYF
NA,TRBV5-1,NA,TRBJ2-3,TGCGCCAGCAGCTTGGCCGAAATCGGAGGCACAGATACGCAGTATTTT,CASSLAEIGGTDTQYF
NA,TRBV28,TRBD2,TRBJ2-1,TGTGCCAGCAGTTTAGGACTAGTGGGCTACAATGAGCAGTTCTTC,CASSLGLVGYNEQFF
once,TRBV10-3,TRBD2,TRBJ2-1,TGTGCCATCAGTGAGTCGATAGCGGGGAGCTCCTACAATGAGCAGTTCTTC,CAISESIAGSSYNEQFF
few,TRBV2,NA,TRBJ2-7,TGTGCCACAGAAGGACAGCAACAGTACGAGCAGTACTTC,CATEGQQQYEQYF
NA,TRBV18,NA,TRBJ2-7,TGTGCCAGCTCACCACCTCCCGGGGTCCACGAGCAGTACTTC,CASSPPPGVHEQYF
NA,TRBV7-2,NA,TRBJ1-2,TGTGCCAGCACCTTTACGGGGGGGTATGGCTACACCTTC,CASTFTGGYGYTF
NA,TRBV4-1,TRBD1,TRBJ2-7,TGCGCCAGCAGCCGCTCGGTACAGGGGATCGACGAGCAGTACTTC,CASSRSVQGIDEQYF
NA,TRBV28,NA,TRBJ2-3,TGTGCCAGCAGTTTTTCATACGGGGATACGCAGTATTTT,CASSFSYGDTQYF
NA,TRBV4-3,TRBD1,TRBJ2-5,TGCGCCAGCAGCCGCAACAGGGGCTGGAAAGAGACCCAGTACTTC,CASSRNRGWKETQYF
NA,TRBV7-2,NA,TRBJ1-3,TGTGCCAGCAGCATCCGCTGGACAGCCGGAAACACCATATATTTT,CASSIRWTAGNTIYF
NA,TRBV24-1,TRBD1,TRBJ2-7,TGTGCCACCAGTGATTTGCCCGGGACAGAAGCCGAGCAGTACTTC,CATSDLPGTEAEQYF
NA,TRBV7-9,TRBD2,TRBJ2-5,TGTGCCAGCAGCTCGGGGACTAGCGGGACCCAGTACTTC,CASSSGTSGTQYF
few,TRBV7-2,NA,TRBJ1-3,TGTGCCAGCAGCCAACAGAGCTCTGGAAACACCATATATTTT,CASSQQSSGNTIYF
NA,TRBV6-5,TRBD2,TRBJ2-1,TGTGCCAGCAGTTACTCGTTGTGGGAGGGCTTTAATGAGCAGTTCTTC,CASSYSLWEGFNEQFF
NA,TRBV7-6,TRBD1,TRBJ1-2,TGTGCCAGCAGCTTCGGGACAGGGTGGAGTGGCTACACCTTC,CASSFGTGWSGYTF
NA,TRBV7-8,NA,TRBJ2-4,TGTGCCAGCAGCCCGCGGGCCCCCACAAGTATAGCCAAAAACATTCAGTACTTC,CASSPRAPTSIAKNIQYF
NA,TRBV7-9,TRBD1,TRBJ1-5,TGTGCCAGCAGCTTAGGGGCAGGGGGAAGCAATCAGCCCCAGCATTTT,CASSLGAGGSNQPQHF
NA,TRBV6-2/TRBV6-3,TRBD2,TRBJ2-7,TGTGCCAGCAGTTACTCCCCGGGACTAGCGGGATCCCACTACGAGCAGTACTTC,CASSYSPGLAGSHYEQYF
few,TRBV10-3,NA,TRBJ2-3,TGTGCCATCAGTGGGGACTCGCCCGGGATGTATTTT,CAISGDSPGMYF